These T cell receptor beta chains were read from a single sample in a study of vaccination effects on CD4 cells after COVID-19. The repertoire was sequenced with immunoSEQ multiplex PCR; TCRdb's copy has only in-frame clones and lacks some. Found here are 50,000 to 65,000 clones, around 73% of them singletons; the top ten hold 1% to 1.5%. No antigen has been assigned to these receptors. The sequencing used CD4+ T cells from PBMCs cultured with HCoV-229E spike peptides, collected after COVID-19 vaccination. Receptors were obtained from a human donor who received a COVID-19 vaccine. Each CDR3 is given with its conserved first and last residue. The order of the fields is D gene, J gene, V gene, clone size, CDR3 length, CDR3 protein, CDR3 DNA. A D gene is named only where the DNA matches it firmly. Rows give clone size only sometimes, using once, few, many, or a class for an expanded clone.

TRBD2	TRBJ2-5	TRBV11-2	NA	14	CASSQAGGEETQYF	TGTGCCAGCAGCCAGGCGGGGGGGGAAGAGACCCAGTACTTC
NA	TRBJ1-3	TRBV19	NA	15	CASSIKTGSGNTIYF	TGTGCCAGTAGTATAAAGACAGGCTCTGGAAACACCATATATTTT
NA	TRBJ1-6	TRBV28	NA	14	CASSRTPDNSPLHF	TGTGCCAGCAGTCGGACACCGGATAATTCACCCCTCCACTTT
NA	TRBJ2-5	TRBV20-1	NA	12	CSASLVRETQYF	TGCAGTGCTAGTCTAGTTCGGGAGACCCAGTACTTC
TRBD1	TRBJ1-1	TRBV19	NA	14	CASDPGQPNTEAFF	TGTGCCAGTGATCCGGGACAGCCCAACACTGAAGCTTTCTTT
TRBD1	TRBJ2-2	TRBV5-5	NA	15	CASSLGTGNTGELFF	TGTGCCAGCAGCTTGGGGACAGGTAACACCGGGGAGCTGTTTTTT
NA	TRBJ1-5	TRBV6-5	NA	13	CASRGNSNQPQHF	TGTGCCAGCAGGGGAAATAGCAATCAGCCCCAGCATTTT
TRBD1	TRBJ1-6	TRBV5-1	NA	15	CASSPRTGMNSPLHF	TGCGCCAGCAGCCCGAGGACAGGGATGAATTCACCCCTCCACTTT
TRBD1	TRBJ2-5	TRBV9	NA	14	CASSYRGREETQYF	TGTGCCAGCAGCTACAGGGGCAGGGAAGAGACCCAGTACTTC
NA	TRBJ1-6	TRBV2	few	12	CASSPTVSPLHF	TGTGCCAGCAGTCCTACGGTATCACCCCTCCACTTT
TRBD1	TRBJ1-1	TRBV5-8	NA	14	CALLTGGLNTEAFF	TGTGCCCTCCTGACAGGGGGCTTAAACACTGAAGCTTTCTTT
TRBD1	TRBJ2-2	TRBV4-1	NA	15	CASSQPDRVNGELFF	TGCGCCAGCAGCCAACCAGACAGGGTAAACGGGGAGCTGTTTTTT
NA	TRBJ1-4	TRBV6-5	NA	13	CASRRSYNEKLFF	TGTGCCAGCAGGCGGAGTTACAATGAAAAACTGTTTTTT
NA	TRBJ1-1	TRBV4-1	NA	14	CASSSRDTNTEAFF	TGCGCCAGCAGCAGCCGGGACACGAACACTGAAGCTTTCTTT
NA	TRBJ2-2	TRBV5-1	few	14	CASATTPNTGELFF	TGCGCCAGTGCAACCACTCCTAACACCGGGGAGCTGTTTTTT
NA	TRBJ2-1	TRBV7-6	NA	8	CASSEDVF	TGTGCCAGCAGCGAGGATGTCTTC
NA	TRBJ1-1	TRBV2	NA	13	CASTRDGNTEAFF	TGTGCCAGCACTAGGGACGGCAACACTGAAGCTTTCTTT
NA	TRBJ2-5	TRBV28	NA	13	CASSKTGKETQYF	TGTGCCAGCAGTAAAACAGGGAAGGAGACCCAGTACTTC
TRBD2	TRBJ2-5	TRBV9	NA	17	CASSVGTSGGPWETQYF	TGTGCCAGCAGCGTAGGGACTAGCGGGGGACCTTGGGAGACCCAGTACTTC
NA	TRBJ2-1	TRBV5-6	NA	16	CASSLESGVDYNEQFF	TGTGCCAGCAGCTTGGAGTCGGGGGTTGACTACAATGAGCAGTTCTTC
NA	TRBJ2-3	TRBV27	once	11	CASSVAGTQYF	TGTGCCAGCAGTGTCGCAGGGACGCAGTATTTT
NA	TRBJ1-4	TRBV4-1	NA	15	CASSQSPTGNEKLFF	TGCGCCAGCAGCCAGTCGCCGACGGGTAATGAAAAACTGTTTTTT
NA	TRBJ2-5	TRBV10-2	NA	15	CASGLWAGPGETQYF	TGCGCCAGCGGCCTTTGGGCCGGACCTGGGGAGACCCAGTACTTC
TRBD2	TRBJ2-5	TRBV5-1	NA	15	CASSLGTSGGGAQYF	TGCGCCAGCAGCTTGGGGACTAGCGGGGGCGGGGCCCAGTACTTC
NA	TRBJ2-2	TRBV7-2	NA	15	CASSLVIRAAGELFF	TGTGCCAGCAGCTTAGTTATTAGAGCCGCCGGGGAGCTGTTTTTT
TRBD1	TRBJ2-5	TRBV7-2	NA	14	CASSFGTGGETQYF	TGTGCCAGCAGCTTTGGTACAGGGGGAGAGACCCAGTACTTC
TRBD2	TRBJ2-1	TRBV14	NA	17	CASSQAPGGAQRNEQFF	TGTGCCAGCAGCCAAGCGCCGGGAGGGGCCCAGCGGAATGAGCAGTTCTTC